Listed here are 11 T cell receptor beta chains from one sample, sequenced in a study of PD-1 blockade in mismatch repair-deficient tumors. Produced via immunoSEQ multiplex PCR; TCRdb's table is partial and in-frame only. The repertoire consists of about 51,000 clones, with 81% occurring once and the leading ten covering about 8.1%. Sequenced here: peripheral blood, sampled 20 weeks after starting pembrolizumab. The receptor source for this set is an adult with mismatch repair-deficient cancer.

Here the CDR3 DNA reads TGTGCCAGCTCACCTGGCCAGGGTGTATACAATGAGCAGTTCTTC. Translating gives CASSPGQGVYNEQFF. The chain recombines TRBV18 with TRBJ2-1; D is possibly TRBD1 (5 bases). V shed 3 bases and J shed 4 bases, with 13 bases lying between them. Germline-derived CDR1 and CDR2 are KGHSH and LQKENI. The CDR3 has 15 amino acids.

In this sample, this clone turned up once. The chain has TRBV6-5 and TRBJ1-5; TRBD1 might be the D (5 bases). CDR1 MNHEY and CDR2 SVGAGI come from the germline V gene. The CDR3 totals 14 residues. V was cut by 6 bases and J by 3 bases, with 12 bases left in between. Here the CDR3 reads CASSGRAINQPQHF. CDR3 nucleotides: TGTGCCAGCAGCGGCAGGGCCATCAATCAGCCCCAGCATTTT.

The V gene is TRBV9, the J gene TRBJ2-1, with a possible D match to TRBD2 (6 bases). The ends were cut back, 1 base at V and 6 bases at J, with 11 bases in the middle. Germline CDR1 SGDLS, CDR2 YYNGEE. There are 14 residues in the CDR3. The CDR3 coding sequence is TGTGCCAGCAGCGTAAACCTAGCGAGCAATGAGCAGTTCTTC. Translated, it gives CASSVNLASNEQFF.

The chain joins TRBV6-1 to TRBJ2-5; D possibly uses TRBD1 or TRBD2 (6 bases each). Trimming shortened V by 5 bases and J by 7 bases, and 14 bases separated the two germline ends. The CDR3 is made up of 13 amino acids. CDR1 is MNHNS and CDR2 is SASEGT in the germline V gene. CDR3 in amino acids: CASSRGEMGTQYF. CDR3 in DNA: TGTGCCAGCAGTAGGGGGGAGATGGGGACCCAGTACTTC.

The chain joins TRBV7-9 to TRBJ2-1; 9 bases match TRBD2. This CDR3 comprises 18 residues. The J segment lost 2 bases and the V segment lost 4 bases, leaving 12 bases of the junction unmatched. The V gene's germline CDR1 is SEHNR and CDR2 FQNEAQ (reference sequence). The CDR3 region is CASSSKEMREGPYNEQFF. CDR3 bases: TGTGCCAGCAGCTCCAAAGAGATGCGGGAGGGCCCCTACAATGAGCAGTTCTTC.

This clone was seen once. The chain couples TRBV5-1 to TRBJ2-1; TRBD1 might be the D (6 bases). The length of the CDR3 is 15 residues. The ends were cut back, 0 bases at V and 5 bases at J, with 12 bases in the middle. Looked up from germline, CDR1 is SGHRS and CDR2 is YFSETQ. This chain's CDR3 is CASSLAPGVNNEQFF. The CDR3 nucleotides are TGCGCCAGCAGCTTGGCCCCAGGGGTTAACAATGAGCAGTTCTTC.

V usage is TRBV7-8 and J usage is TRBJ1-1, with a possible D match to TRBD1 (5 bases). Between the trimmed V and J ends, which lost 5 bases and 1 base, there was a span of 11 bases. From germline, CDR1 is SGHVS and CDR2 FQNEAQ. The CDR3 spans 14 residues. The CDR3 nucleotides are TGTGCCAGCAGCACCATGGGGACGAACACTGAAGCTTTCTTT. Translation gives CASSTMGTNTEAFF.

V and J are TRBV28 and TRBJ1-1; 8 bases align to TRBD1. V lost 5 bases, J lost 1 base, and 6 bases stayed unmatched. The CDR3 is 15 amino acids. CDR1 MDHEN and CDR2 SYDVKM come from the germline V gene. The CDR3: CASSLWTGPNTEAFF. CDR3 bases: TGTGCCAGCAGTCTCTGGACAGGGCCGAACACTGAAGCTTTCTTT.

This clone was picked up a small number of times. The chain is built from TRBV7-9 and TRBJ1-2; D gene ambiguous. The CDR3 runs 14 residues. The V gene lost 5 bases and the J gene lost 3 bases, with 13 bases spanning the gap. Germline CDR1 reads SEHNR; CDR2 reads FQNEAQ (reference sequence). The CDR3 reads CASSPPSGYYGYTF. For the CDR3, the DNA is TGTGCCAGCAGCCCCCCCTCGGGCTACTATGGCTACACCTTC.

This clone qualifies as medium-sized. This chain connects TRBV27 to TRBJ2-7; D call uncertain. This CDR3 region has 14 residues. CDR1 is MNHEY, CDR2 SMNVEV, per germline (reference sequence). V was trimmed by 5 bases and J by 0 bases, leaving 11 bases between them. As DNA, the CDR3 is TGTGCCAGCAGTGGGGTCAGTACCTCCTACGAGCAGTACTTC. Protein product: CASSGVSTSYEQYF.

Only one count was recorded for this clone. The junction departs from the called germline gene at one end, perhaps through a read error. The chain carries TRBV7-7 and TRBJ2-5; unclear D gene. Germline CDR1 and CDR2: SSHAT and FNYEAQ (reference sequence). The CDR3 has 11 amino acids. CDR3 DNA: TGTGCTAGCAGTCAAGGGGAGACCCAGTACTTC. This sequence encodes CASSQGETQYF.